This TCR beta chain was sequenced in a study of T cell repertoires in cytomegalovirus infection. On the study more broadly: In public TCR beta signatures, there were indications of both CMV infection and matching HLA type.

TCRdb re-analysed the reads in MiXCR, keeping a single row per CDR3 protein. The sample has over 300,000 distinct CDR3 sequences, 9% to 9.5% seen once. The length of the CDR3 is 15 residues. CDR1 MNHEY and CDR2 SVGEGT come from the germline V gene. V dropped 3 bases and J dropped 3; count of bases not matched to a gene: 6. This clonotype was found many times. Its antigen is unknown. Study results and limitations: The response measured ex vivo was dominated by TCR beta clonotypes (HLA-C-restricted and CMV-specific). Summed frequency of shared TCR beta families picked out CMV carriers who also had the relevant HLA.

The sequence was obtained from a human donor in good health (CMV status not recorded). Some clones in this sample may be carry-over from other donors' samples. Sequenced input: PBMCs. The chain couples TRBV6-2 or TRBV6-3 to TRBJ2-5; 8 bases are a match to TRBD1. For the CDR3, the DNA is TGTGCCAGCAGTTATGCCGGACAGGGAGAAGAGACCCAGTACTTC. It is translated as CASSYAGQGEETQYF.